This T cell receptor (beta chain) was identified in a study of blood T cells in healthy people across ages. The CDR3 is made up of 17 amino acids. The V gene end was trimmed by 5 bases and the J gene end by 1 base; junction bases not matched to a gene: 8. A sample-barcoded 5' primer and a J-beta primer mix were used in a second PCR of roughly 6 to 11 cycles. TCRdb re-derived calls from the 5' RACE reads in MiXCR, one entry per CDR3 protein. There are 700,000 to 900,000 distinct CDR3 sequences in the sample; under 30% occur only once, and over 2.5% lies in the top ten. Separately, the same data were catalogued under a study of T cells of mothers and their children. As reported in that work: Related and unrelated pairs show similar shaping of TCR recombination output by thymic selection.

The chain has TRBV12-3 or TRBV12-4 and TRBJ1-2, with 12 bases lining up with TRBD1. This clonotype was sampled from a boy younger than 18 in good health. The sequencing sample was made of blood. The chain's CDR3 is CASSPGDRGRGNYGYTF. The DNA for the CDR3 is TGTGCCAGCAGTCCCGGGGACAGGGGGCGAGGTAACTATGGCTACACCTTC.